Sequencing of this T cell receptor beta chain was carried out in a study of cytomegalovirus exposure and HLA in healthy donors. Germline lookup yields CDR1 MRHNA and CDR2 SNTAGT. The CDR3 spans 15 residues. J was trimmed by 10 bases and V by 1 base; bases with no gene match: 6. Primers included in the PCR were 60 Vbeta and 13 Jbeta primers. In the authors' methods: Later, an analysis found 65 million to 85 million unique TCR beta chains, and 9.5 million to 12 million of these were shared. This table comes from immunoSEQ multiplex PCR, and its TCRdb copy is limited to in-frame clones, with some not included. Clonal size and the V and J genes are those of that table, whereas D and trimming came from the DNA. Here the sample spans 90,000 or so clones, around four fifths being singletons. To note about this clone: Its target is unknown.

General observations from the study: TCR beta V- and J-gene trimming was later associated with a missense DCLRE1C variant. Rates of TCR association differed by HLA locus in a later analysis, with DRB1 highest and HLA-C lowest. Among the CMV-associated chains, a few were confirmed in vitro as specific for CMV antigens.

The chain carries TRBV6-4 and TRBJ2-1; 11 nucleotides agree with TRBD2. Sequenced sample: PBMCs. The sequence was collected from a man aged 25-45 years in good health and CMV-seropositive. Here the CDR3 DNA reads TGTGCCAGCAGTGACTTTAGCGGGGGGGCCGGCGAGCAGTTCTTC. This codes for CASSDFSGGAGEQFF.